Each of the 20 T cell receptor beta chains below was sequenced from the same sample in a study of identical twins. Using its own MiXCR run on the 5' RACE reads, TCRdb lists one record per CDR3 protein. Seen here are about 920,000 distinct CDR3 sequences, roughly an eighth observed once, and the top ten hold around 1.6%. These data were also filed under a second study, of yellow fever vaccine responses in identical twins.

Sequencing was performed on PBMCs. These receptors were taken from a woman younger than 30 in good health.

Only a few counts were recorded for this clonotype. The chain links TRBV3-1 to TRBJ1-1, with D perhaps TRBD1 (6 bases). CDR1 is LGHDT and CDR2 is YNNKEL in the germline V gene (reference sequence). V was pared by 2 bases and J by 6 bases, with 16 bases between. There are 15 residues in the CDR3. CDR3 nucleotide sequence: TGTGCCAGCAGCCAATTTGAGGGCAGGGGCGCTGAAGCTTTCTTT. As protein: CASSQFEGRGAEAFF.

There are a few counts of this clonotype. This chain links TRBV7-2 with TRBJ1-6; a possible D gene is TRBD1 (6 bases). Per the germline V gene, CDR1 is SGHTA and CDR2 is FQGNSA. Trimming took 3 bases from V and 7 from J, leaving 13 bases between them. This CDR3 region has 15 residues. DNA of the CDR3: TGTGCCAGCAGCTTTGTTTCCGGGGGCAATTCACCCCTCCACTTT. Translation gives CASSFVSGGNSPLHF.

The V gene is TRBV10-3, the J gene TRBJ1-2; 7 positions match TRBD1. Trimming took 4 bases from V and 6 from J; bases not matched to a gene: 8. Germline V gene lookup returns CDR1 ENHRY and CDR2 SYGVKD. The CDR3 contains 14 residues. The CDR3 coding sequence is TGTGCCATCAGTGGCGGGACAGATAGGAATGGCTACACCTTC. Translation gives CAISGGTDRNGYTF.

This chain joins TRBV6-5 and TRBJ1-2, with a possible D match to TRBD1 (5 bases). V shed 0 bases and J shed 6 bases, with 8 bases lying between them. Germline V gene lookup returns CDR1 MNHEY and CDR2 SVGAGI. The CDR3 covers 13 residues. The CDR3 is CASSYSAGNGYTF. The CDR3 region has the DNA TGTGCCAGCAGTTACTCGGCAGGGAATGGCTACACCTTC.

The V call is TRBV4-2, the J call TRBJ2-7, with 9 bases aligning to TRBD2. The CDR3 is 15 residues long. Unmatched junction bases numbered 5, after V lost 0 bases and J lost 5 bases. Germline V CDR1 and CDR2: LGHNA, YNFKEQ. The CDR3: CASSQDAGGIDEQYF. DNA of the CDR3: TGTGCCAGCAGCCAAGATGCGGGAGGGATTGACGAGCAGTACTTC.

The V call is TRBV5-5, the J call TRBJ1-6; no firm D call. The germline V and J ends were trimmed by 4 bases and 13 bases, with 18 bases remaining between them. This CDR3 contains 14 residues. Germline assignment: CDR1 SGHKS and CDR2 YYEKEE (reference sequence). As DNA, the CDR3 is TGTGCCAGCAGCCATACCGAGGTTCTCTTCCCCCTCCACTTT. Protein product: CASSHTEVLFPLHF.

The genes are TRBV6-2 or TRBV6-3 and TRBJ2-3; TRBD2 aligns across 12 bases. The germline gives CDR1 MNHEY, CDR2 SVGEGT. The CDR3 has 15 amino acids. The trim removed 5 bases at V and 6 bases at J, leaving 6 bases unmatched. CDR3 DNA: TGTGCCAGCAGTACGACTAGCGGGAGATACGATACGCAGTATTTT. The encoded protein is CASSTTSGRYDTQYF.

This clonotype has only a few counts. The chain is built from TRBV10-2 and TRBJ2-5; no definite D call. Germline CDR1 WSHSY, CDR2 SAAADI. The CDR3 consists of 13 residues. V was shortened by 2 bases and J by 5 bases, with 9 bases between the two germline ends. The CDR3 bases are TGCGCCAGCAGTGAGGCCATGCAGGAGACCCAGTACTTC. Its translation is CASSEAMQETQYF.

The CDR3 nucleotides are TGTGCCAGCAGCTCCCCTACAGGGGTCGGGGAGCTGTTTTTT. The encoded protein is CASSSPTGVGELFF. The chain uses TRBV7-9 and TRBJ2-2, with 7 bases matching TRBD1. V shed 4 bases, J shed 7 bases, and the junction held 6 bases outside the gene matches. Germline V CDR1 and CDR2: SEHNR, FQNEAQ (reference sequence). CDR3 length equals 14 residues.

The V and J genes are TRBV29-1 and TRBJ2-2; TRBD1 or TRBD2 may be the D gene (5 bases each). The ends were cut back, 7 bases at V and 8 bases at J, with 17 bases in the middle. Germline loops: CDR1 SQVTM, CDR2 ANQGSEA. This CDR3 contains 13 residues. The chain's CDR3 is CSGSGPLAGELFF. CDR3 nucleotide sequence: TGCAGCGGGTCGGGACCCCTGGCTGGGGAGCTGTTTTTT.

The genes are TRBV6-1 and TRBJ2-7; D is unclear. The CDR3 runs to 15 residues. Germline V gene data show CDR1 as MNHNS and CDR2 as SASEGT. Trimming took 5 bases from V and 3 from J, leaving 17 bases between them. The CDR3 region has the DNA TGTGCCAGCAGTCCACTTGGCCTAGTAGGCTACGAGCAGTACGTC. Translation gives CASSPLGLVGYEQYV.

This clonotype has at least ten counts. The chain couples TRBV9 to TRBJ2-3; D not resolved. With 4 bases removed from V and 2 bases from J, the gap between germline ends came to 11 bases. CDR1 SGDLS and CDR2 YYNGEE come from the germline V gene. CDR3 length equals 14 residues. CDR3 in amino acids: CASSPQGYTDTQYF. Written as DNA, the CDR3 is TGTGCCAGCAGCCCCCAAGGATACACAGATACGCAGTATTTT.

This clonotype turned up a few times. The DNA for the CDR3 is TGTGCCAGCTTAAAAATACCCTTGGATCTCTATGGCTACACCTTC. Its protein product is CASLKIPLDLYGYTF. The V and J genes are TRBV27 and TRBJ1-2; D gene unclear. This CDR3 region has 15 residues. The V gene lost 8 bases and the J gene lost 4 bases, with 20 bases spanning the gap. Looked up from germline, CDR1 is MNHEY and CDR2 is SMNVEV (reference sequence).

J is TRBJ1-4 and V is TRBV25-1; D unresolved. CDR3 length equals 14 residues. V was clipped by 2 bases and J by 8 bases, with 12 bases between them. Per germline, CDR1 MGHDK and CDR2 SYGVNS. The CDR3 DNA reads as TGTGCCAGCAGTGAAGGATTCCCCCCCGAAAAACTGTTTTTT. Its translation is CASSEGFPPEKLFF.

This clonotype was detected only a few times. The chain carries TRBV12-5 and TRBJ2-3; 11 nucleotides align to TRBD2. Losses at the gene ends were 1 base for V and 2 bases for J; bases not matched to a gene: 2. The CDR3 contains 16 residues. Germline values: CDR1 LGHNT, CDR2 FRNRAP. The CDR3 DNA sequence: TGTGCTAGTGGTTTGGGACTAGCGGGGTACACAGATACGCAGTATTTT. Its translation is CASGLGLAGYTDTQYF.

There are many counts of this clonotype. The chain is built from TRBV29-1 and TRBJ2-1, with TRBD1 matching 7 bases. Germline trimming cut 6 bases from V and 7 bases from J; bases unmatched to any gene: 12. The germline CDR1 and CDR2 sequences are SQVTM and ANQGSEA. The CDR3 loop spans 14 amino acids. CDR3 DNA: TGCAGCGTCGGTGGGGACAGCGGTCTGAATGAGCAGTTCTTC. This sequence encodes CSVGGDSGLNEQFF.

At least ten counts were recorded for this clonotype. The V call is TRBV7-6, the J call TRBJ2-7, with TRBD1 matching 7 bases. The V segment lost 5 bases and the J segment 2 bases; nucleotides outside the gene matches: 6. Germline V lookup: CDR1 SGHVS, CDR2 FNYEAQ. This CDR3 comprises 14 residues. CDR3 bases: TGTGCCAGCAGCGAACAGGGGAGACCCTACGAGCAGTACTTC. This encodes CASSEQGRPYEQYF.

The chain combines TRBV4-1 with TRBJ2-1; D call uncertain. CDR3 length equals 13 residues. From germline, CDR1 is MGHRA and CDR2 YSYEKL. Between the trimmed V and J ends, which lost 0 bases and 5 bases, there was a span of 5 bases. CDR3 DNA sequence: TGCGCCAGCAGCCAAGAACTGGACAATGAGCAGTTCTTC. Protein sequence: CASSQELDNEQFF.

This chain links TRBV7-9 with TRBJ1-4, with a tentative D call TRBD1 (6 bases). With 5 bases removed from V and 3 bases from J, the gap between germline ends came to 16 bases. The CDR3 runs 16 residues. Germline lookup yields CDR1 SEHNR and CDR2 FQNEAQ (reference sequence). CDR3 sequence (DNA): TGTGCCAGCAGCCCGGAAGGGGGTTGGGCTAATGAAAAACTGTTTTTT. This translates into CASSPEGGWANEKLFF.

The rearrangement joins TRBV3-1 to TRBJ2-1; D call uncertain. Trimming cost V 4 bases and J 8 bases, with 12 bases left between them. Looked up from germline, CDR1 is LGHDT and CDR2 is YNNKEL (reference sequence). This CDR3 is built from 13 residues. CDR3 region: CASSPDGAHEQFF. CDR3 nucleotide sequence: TGTGCCAGCAGCCCCGACGGAGCCCATGAGCAGTTCTTC.